One sample yielded the 9 T cell receptor beta chains listed below, sequenced in a study of blood T cell repertoires in COVID-19. This table comes from immunoSEQ multiplex PCR, and its TCRdb copy is limited to in-frame clones, with some not included. The repertoire holds 250,000 or so clones, with about 91% as singletons. Sample: peripheral blood. The origin of the receptors is a woman aged 25-40 years with COVID-19, enrolled during active disease.

V and J are TRBV6-5 and TRBJ1-1; D uncertain. Trimming pared 10 bases from V and 4 bases from J, leaving 16 bases between. The CDR3 loop spans 13 amino acids. Per germline, CDR1 MNHEY and CDR2 SVGAGI. The CDR3 region has the DNA TGTGCCACCCGCCGGGAAGGAGGCACTGAAGCTTTCTTT. The encoded protein is CATRREGGTEAFF.

The chain links TRBV5-5 to TRBJ1-2; no definite D call. CDR1 and CDR2 (germline): SGHKS, YYEKEE (reference sequence). The CDR3 runs 13 residues. V lost 4 bases and J 4 bases, leaving 11 bases between the germline ends. Here the CDR3 reads CASSRSDSYGYTF. CDR3 nucleotide sequence: TGTGCCAGCAGCCGGAGCGATTCCTATGGCTACACCTTC.

This chain links TRBV7-9 with TRBJ1-1, with D hard to call. CDR3 length: 13 residues. Germline-derived CDR1 and CDR2 are SEHNR and FQNEAQ (reference sequence). Trimming removed 2 bases from V and 2 bases from J, with 6 bases in between. Here the CDR3 reads CASSLLTNTEAFF. The CDR3 region has the DNA TGTGCCAGCAGCTTATTGACAAACACTGAAGCTTTCTTT.

This chain links TRBV7-2 with TRBJ2-7; 9 positions agree with TRBD1. Germline V gene lookup returns CDR1 SGHTA and CDR2 FQGNSA. The trim removed 3 bases at V and 3 bases at J, leaving 6 bases unmatched. The CDR3 has 15 amino acids. As DNA, the CDR3 is TGTGCCAGCAGCTTGACCTCGGGACAGGGCTACGAGCAGTACGTC. Encoded protein: CASSLTSGQGYEQYV.

The gene calls are TRBV5-5 and TRBJ2-1; 10 nucleotides line up with TRBD2. Germline loops: CDR1 SGHKS, CDR2 YYEKEE (reference sequence). J was trimmed by 4 bases and V by 3 bases; bases with no gene match: 10. There are 17 residues in the CDR3. The CDR3, as DNA: TGTGCCAGCAGCTCCGGCTCTAGCGGGGGAACTTACAATGAGCAGTTCTTC. It encodes CASSSGSSGGTYNEQFF.

This chain joins TRBV5-4 and TRBJ2-2, with D possibly TRBD2 on 6 matching bases. V was shortened by 0 bases and J by 4 bases, with 7 bases between the two germline ends. Germline CDR1 is SGHNT and CDR2 is YYREEE (reference sequence). The CDR3 extends over 14 amino acids. The CDR3 sequence is CASSLVGGTGELFF. The DNA of the CDR3 is TGTGCCAGCAGCTTGGTGGGAGGCACCGGGGAGCTGTTTTTT.

This clone is a singleton in its sample. This chain links TRBV18 with TRBJ2-5; 10 bases align to TRBD1. This CDR3 is built from 15 residues. Looked up from germline, CDR1 is KGHSH and CDR2 is LQKENI. J lost 4 bases, V lost 0 bases, and 2 bases had no gene match. The CDR3 reads CASSPPDRGRETQYF. As DNA, the CDR3 is TGTGCCAGCTCACCACCTGACAGGGGGCGAGAGACCCAGTACTTC.

Comment on this clone: This sample also contains other DNA sequences that code for the same CDR3. The gene calls are TRBV5-6 and TRBJ1-2, with TRBD1 as a possible D gene (6 bases). This CDR3 is built from 14 residues. V was pared by 2 bases and J by 2 bases, with 10 bases between. Germline V lookup: CDR1 SGHDT, CDR2 YYEEEE. The CDR3 region has the DNA TGTGCCAGCAGCTTAGGCCAGGGGAACTATGGCTACACCTTC. Protein sequence: CASSLGQGNYGYTF.

V and J are TRBV27 and TRBJ2-3; D is unclear. CDR3 length equals 14 residues. The V gene's germline CDR1 is MNHEY and CDR2 SMNVEV (reference sequence). V shed 3 bases and J shed 0 bases, with 7 bases lying between them. The CDR3 sequence: CASSFRESTDTQYF. CDR3 DNA sequence: TGTGCCAGCAGTTTTAGAGAAAGCACAGATACGCAGTATTTT.